The 30 T cell receptor beta chains presented below share a single source sample, sequenced in a study of human T cells and chemical hapten exposure (dated by TCRdb to the early 2020s). The library was produced with RACE. The data were produced on a NextSeq 500. Clones were called with MiXCR by TCRdb after fastp trimmed the public reads at Q25, and only in-frame beta chains were retained. Every CDR3 protein is listed once, alongside the most common genes and DNA of its rows. This sample lists 42,000 or so distinct CDR3 sequences; under 4.5% were detected once. Of the sample, 20% to 30% falls within the top ten clones. The time point label of this sample denotes: patch test 1, 2 weeks after DPC sensitization. According to the study, the label for this sample's treatment or condition signals: therapeutic diphenylcyclopropenone sensitization with weekly scalp DPC. Total RNA was extracted from unfractionated whole blood collected in Tempus Blood RNA tubes.

This material consisted of whole blood, taken in connection with sensitization to the hapten diphenylcyclopropenone (DPC). The origin of the receptors is a man aged 50-59 years with alopecia areata. Some clones in this sample may be carry-over from other donors' samples.

This clonotype was counted ten times or more. The rearrangement links TRBV20-1 to TRBJ2-3; D might be TRBD1 (5 bases). The CDR3 covers 15 residues. Germline CDR1 reads DFQATT; CDR2 reads SNEGSKA (reference sequence). V gave up 3 bases and J gave up 1 base, with 14 bases separating them. In DNA, the CDR3 is TGCAGTGCTAGGTCTGCCAGGGTGGGCACAGATACGCAGTATTTT. Translated, it gives CSARSARVGTDTQYF.

Only a few counts were recorded for this clonotype. The genes are TRBV4-1 and TRBJ1-6, with D perhaps matching TRBD1 (6 bases). Germline V CDR1 and CDR2: MGHRA, YSYEKL. Between the trimmed V and J ends, which lost 4 bases and 7 bases, there was a span of 17 bases. The CDR3 is 16 amino acids. The CDR3 region is CASSLIQGQGNSPLHF. The CDR3 DNA is TGCGCCAGCAGCCTCATCCAGGGACAAGGAAATTCACCCCTCCACTTT.

Many counts were recorded for this clonotype. The genes are TRBV10-3 and TRBJ1-1, with TRBD1 identical over 8 bases. Per germline, CDR1 ENHRY and CDR2 SYGVKD. V was clipped by 2 bases and J by 1 base; unmatched bases: 3. This CDR3 contains 15 residues. CDR3 DNA: TGTGCCATCAGTGAGGCCGGGACAGGGAACACTGAAGCTTTCTTT. This gives the protein CAISEAGTGNTEAFF.

This clonotype was seen at least ten times. This rearrangement joins TRBV4-1 to TRBJ2-1, with TRBD2 matching over 8 bases. Trimming removed 2 bases from V and 8 bases from J; junction bases left unmatched: 8. Germline CDR1 reads MGHRA; CDR2 reads YSYEKL. CDR3 size: 15 residues. CDR3 sequence (DNA): TGCGCCAGCAGCCAACCGGGACTAGTGATGCATGAGCAGTTCTTC. It codes for CASSQPGLVMHEQFF.

This clonotype was observed at least ten times. The chain uses TRBV28 and TRBJ2-7; D is uncertain. Trimming left V 7 bases short and J 5 bases short, with 12 bases between. The CDR3 loop spans 12 amino acids. Germline CDR1 reads MDHEN; CDR2 reads SYDVKM. The CDR3 nucleotides read TGTGCCAGCACCGCAGGCCGGGACGAGCAGTACTTC. Its protein is CASTAGRDEQYF.

Many counts were recorded for this clonotype. V gene TRBV10-3 combines with J gene TRBJ1-5, with D possibly TRBD1 on 5 matching bases. Trimming removed 0 bases from V and 7 bases from J, with 10 bases in between. This CDR3 contains 14 residues. Per germline, CDR1 ENHRY and CDR2 SYGVKD. Written as DNA, the CDR3 is TGTGCCATCAGTGAGTCCGGGGGGGGACAGCCCCAGCATTTT. It translates to CAISESGGGQPQHF.

This clonotype was seen at least ten times. CDR3 residues: CASSLIASGNYEQYF. The CDR3 DNA is TGTGCCAGCAGCTTAATCGCTAGCGGGAACTACGAGCAGTACTTC. This chain connects TRBV7-2 to TRBJ2-7; 9 nucleotides align to TRBD2. The ends lost 2 bases at V and 3 bases at J; junction bases unmatched: 5. Germline CDR1 and CDR2: SGHTA and FQGNSA. The CDR3 contains 15 residues.

There are many counts of this clonotype. This chain connects TRBV12-3 or TRBV12-4 to TRBJ1-2; no definite D call. V was clipped by 5 bases and J by 8 bases, with 21 bases between them. The length of the CDR3 is 15 residues. The CDR3 DNA reads TGTGCCAGCAGTCCCCTCCCCTGGGCAGCGGGAGGCTACACCTTC. Translated: CASSPLPWAAGGYTF.

This clonotype was recorded at least ten times. The chain recombines TRBV4-3 with TRBJ2-5; 7 positions agree with TRBD2. V lost 3 bases and J lost 2; bases outside the gene matches: 3. CDR1 and CDR2 (germline): LGHNA, YSLEER. CDR3 length: 14 amino acids. The CDR3 nucleotides read TGCGCCAGCAGCCACGGACTAGAACAAGAGACCCAGTACTTC. This codes for CASSHGLEQETQYF.

J is TRBJ2-3 and V is TRBV5-1; tentative D call: TRBD1 (6 bases). Deletions cut 0 bases from V and 9 bases from J, with 14 bases between. This CDR3 is built from 14 residues. Per the germline V gene, CDR1 is SGHRS and CDR2 is YFSETQ. The CDR3 protein is CASSLAETGRTQYF. The CDR3 bases are TGCGCCAGCAGCTTGGCGGAGACAGGCCGCACGCAGTATTTT.

This clonotype was seen at least ten times. The chain has TRBV10-3 and TRBJ2-7; 8 bases match TRBD1. This CDR3 has 15 residues. Looked up from germline, CDR1 is ENHRY and CDR2 is SYGVKD. V dropped 6 bases and J dropped 1; count of bases not matched to a gene: 8. The CDR3 bases are TGTGCCATCAGGGGATCTGGACAGGGTTCCTACGAGCAGTACTTC. Its protein is CAIRGSGQGSYEQYF.

This clonotype was detected many times. The rearrangement links TRBV20-1 to TRBJ1-5, with D possibly matching TRBD1 (6 bases). V lost 0 bases to trimming and J lost 0 bases, with 12 bases between them. The V gene's germline CDR1 is DFQATT and CDR2 SNEGSKA (reference sequence). This CDR3 has 16 amino acids. CDR3 protein: CSAREDRFHSNQPQHF. The CDR3 bases are TGCAGTGCTAGAGAGGACAGATTCCATAGCAATCAGCCCCAGCATTTT.

The sample holds many counts of this clonotype. This rearrangement joins TRBV24-1 to TRBJ2-5, with 11 bases that match TRBD2. V lost 4 bases to trimming and J lost 5 bases; unmatched junction nucleotides: 11. There are 17 residues in the CDR3. Germline V gene lookup returns CDR1 KGHDR and CDR2 SFDVKD. CDR3 DNA: TGTGCCACCAGTGACCCATCGACTAGCGGGGCCGGGGAGACCCAGTACTTC. This codes for CATSDPSTSGAGETQYF.

This clonotype was recorded at least ten times. The chain carries TRBV7-9 and TRBJ1-5; TRBD1 is a possible D gene (5 bases). Germline V lookup: CDR1 SEHNR, CDR2 FQNEAQ (reference sequence). Trimming left V 3 bases short and J 7 bases short, with 10 bases between. This CDR3 comprises 13 residues. CDR3 in DNA: TGTGCCAGCAGCTTTGATGGGGCCCAGCCCCAGCATTTT. Translated: CASSFDGAQPQHF.

The table lists this clonotype with many counts. The gene calls are TRBV7-9 and TRBJ1-5; a possible D gene is TRBD1 (6 bases). The length of the CDR3 is 15 residues. The V and J ends lost 1 base and 0 bases respectively, with 7 bases between them. Germline CDR1 is SEHNR and CDR2 is FQNEAQ (reference sequence). The CDR3 DNA is TGTGCCAGCAGCTTAGAGACAGGTAGCAATCAGCCCCAGCATTTT. It codes for CASSLETGSNQPQHF.

Comment on this clonotype: This may come from a read error, since a much larger clone is one base off. CDR3 loop: CASSFGSGSSNEQFF. In DNA form, the CDR3 reads TGTGCCAGCAGTTTCGGAAGCGGGAGTAGTAATGAGCAGTTCTTC. This chain uses TRBV12-3 or TRBV12-4 with TRBJ2-1; 8 bases map to TRBD2. Trimming removed 3 bases from V and 7 bases from J; junction bases left unmatched: 8. The CDR3 covers 15 residues.

At least ten counts were recorded for this clonotype. The rearrangement joins TRBV6-5 to TRBJ2-2, with 14 nucleotides matching TRBD2. The CDR3 loop spans 17 amino acids. From germline, CDR1 is MNHEY and CDR2 SVGAGI. With 5 bases clipped from V and 4 bases from J, the junction kept 6 bases outside the gene matches. The CDR3 coding sequence is TGTGCCAGCAGTCCGGGACTAGCGGGAGTGGGCACCGGGGAGCTGTTTTTT. Protein: CASSPGLAGVGTGELFF.

This rearrangement joins TRBV12-3 or TRBV12-4 to TRBJ2-6; TRBD2 matches at 8 bases. This CDR3 has 17 residues. The ends lost 5 bases at V and 2 bases at J; junction bases unmatched: 8. CDR3 region: CASSRAGAGTGANVLTF. The DNA for the CDR3 is TGTGCCAGCAGTCGAGCGGGGGCAGGGACTGGGGCCAACGTCCTGACTTTC.

This clonotype is judged medium-sized. The chain carries TRBV6-6 and TRBJ2-7, with D uncertain. Looked up from germline, CDR1 is MNHNY and CDR2 is SVGAGI (reference sequence). This CDR3 contains 11 residues. Trimming took 5 bases from V and 4 from J, leaving 6 bases between them. The CDR3 sequence: CASSLGYEQYF. The CDR3 DNA reads as TGTGCCAGCAGTCTCGGGTACGAGCAGTACTTC.

This clonotype was detected ten times or more. V usage is TRBV4-2 and J usage is TRBJ2-5; 11 nucleotides align to TRBD2. The CDR3 runs to 15 residues. Germline assignment: CDR1 LGHNA and CDR2 YNFKEQ. The J segment lost 5 bases and the V segment lost 4 bases, leaving 6 bases of the junction unmatched. CDR3 bases: TGTGCCAGCAGCCCAGATAGCGGGAGGGCGGAGACCCAGTACTTC. Translation gives CASSPDSGRAETQYF.

This clonotype was picked up many times. The chain couples TRBV20-1 to TRBJ2-2; 10 bases are a match to TRBD2. V was clipped by 2 bases and J by 10 bases; unmatched bases: 7. The CDR3 length is 14 residues. Germline CDR1 reads DFQATT; CDR2 reads SNEGSKA (reference sequence). The CDR3 loop reads CSARKAGGPQELFF. The CDR3 nucleotides read TGCAGTGCTAGAAAAGCGGGAGGGCCACAGGAGCTGTTTTTT.

The chain combines TRBV24-1 with TRBJ1-5; 8 nucleotides align to TRBD1. This CDR3 has 15 residues. Germline values: CDR1 KGHDR, CDR2 SFDVKD. Unmatched junction bases numbered 5, after V lost 4 bases and J lost 4 bases. The CDR3 nucleotides read TGTGCCACCAGTGAGGGGGACAGGCTAAATCAGCCCCAGCATTTT. Translating it yields CATSEGDRLNQPQHF.

This clonotype has ten or more counts. The chain carries TRBV7-2 and TRBJ1-3, with 9 bases identical to TRBD1. The V gene end was trimmed by 6 bases and the J gene end by 0 bases; junction bases not matched to a gene: 3. There are 15 residues in the CDR3. Germline CDR1 and CDR2: SGHTA and FQGNSA. The DNA for the CDR3 is TGTGCCAGCAGTTGGGACAGGGTCTCTGGAAACACCATATATTTT. Its translation: CASSWDRVSGNTIYF.

This clonotype has a handful of counts. CDR3 amino acids: CASSLDNSNEKLFF. The CDR3, as DNA: TGTGCCAGCAGCTTGGATAACTCTAATGAAAAACTGTTTTTT. The J gene is TRBJ1-4, the V gene TRBV5-4; D gene unclear. From germline, CDR1 is SGHNT and CDR2 YYREEE (reference sequence). The CDR3 spans 14 residues. V dropped 0 bases and J dropped 3 bases, with 6 bases sitting between them.

This clonotype has at least ten counts. This chain joins TRBV12-3 or TRBV12-4 and TRBJ2-7; the match to TRBD2 covers 8 bases. The CDR3 runs 13 residues. The ends lost 6 bases at V and 6 bases at J; junction bases unmatched: 7. The CDR3 sequence: CASSPRGGSEQYF. CDR3 bases: TGTGCCAGCAGCCCTCGGGGGGGGTCCGAGCAGTACTTC.

The chain combines TRBV2 with TRBJ2-3, with 8 bases identical to TRBD2. Germline CDR1 SNHLY, CDR2 FYNNEI. This CDR3 spans 16 amino acids. The ends lost 7 bases at V and 5 bases at J; junction bases unmatched: 14. The CDR3 DNA reads as TGTGCCAGCATAATGACCGGTGGGACTAGGGGAGATACGCAGTATTTT. Amino acids: CASIMTGGTRGDTQYF. The variable domain in full, completed from reference TRBV2 and TRBJ2-3, reads EPEVTQTPSHQVTQMGQEVILRCVPISNHLYFYWYRQILGQKVEFLVSFYNNEISEKSEIFDDQFSVERPDGSNFTLKIRSTKLEDSAMYFCASIMTGGTRGDTQYFGPGTRLTVL.

In this sample, this clonotype turned up many times. The chain combines TRBV15 with TRBJ2-1; 7 bases align to TRBD1. Germline V gene data show CDR1 as LNHNV and CDR2 as YYDKDF (reference sequence). The CDR3 spans 14 residues. V gave up 0 bases and J gave up 7 bases; unmatched junction bases: 3. The CDR3 DNA is TGTGCCACCAGCAGAGATGGGGACAGAAATGAGCAGTTCTTC. Translation gives CATSRDGDRNEQFF. Drawing the rest from reference TRBV15 and TRBJ2-1, the complete variable domain is DAMVIQNPRYQVTQFGKPVTLSCSQTLNHNVMYWYQQKSSQAPKLLFHYYDKDFNNEADTPDNFQSRRPNTSFCFLDIRSPGLGDTAMYLCATSRDGDRNEQFFGPGTRLTVL.

In this sample, this clonotype turned up many times. The rearrangement links TRBV20-1 to TRBJ2-7, with TRBD2 matching 10 bases. The junction had 14 bases not matched to a gene; V was cut back by 0 bases and J by 6 bases. Germline lookup yields CDR1 DFQATT and CDR2 SNEGSKA (reference sequence). The CDR3 covers 17 residues. The CDR3 spells CSARDQGCLAGVCEQYF. CDR3 DNA sequence: TGCAGTGCTAGAGATCAGGGTTGCCTAGCGGGAGTCTGCGAGCAGTACTTC.

The table lists this clonotype with many counts. The chain uses TRBV7-9 and TRBJ2-5, with 12 bases fitting TRBD2. The CDR3 is made up of 17 amino acids. CDR1 is SEHNR and CDR2 is FQNEAQ in the germline V gene (reference sequence). V gave up 1 base and J gave up 5 bases; unmatched junction bases: 8. CDR3 in DNA: TGTGCCAGCAGCTTAGTTTCTAGCGGGAGGGCCCGGGAGACCCAGTACTTC. Its translation: CASSLVSSGRARETQYF.

This clonotype is medium-sized (0.01 to 0.1%) in the sample. The gene calls are TRBV7-9 and TRBJ1-3; D may be TRBD1 (6 bases). The CDR3 loop spans 16 amino acids. Trimming took off 8 bases at V and 1 base at J, with 18 bases between the two ends. Germline V CDR1 and CDR2: SEHNR, FQNEAQ (reference sequence). CDR3 amino acids: CASAFGGGQSGNTIYF. CDR3 nucleotides: TGTGCCAGCGCTTTTGGAGGGGGGCAATCTGGAAACACCATATATTTT.